The 12 T cell receptor beta chains below come from one sample, sequenced in a study of TIL therapy for anti-PD-1-resistant metastatic lung cancer. This was the immunoSEQ v3 assay. Measured with immunoSEQ multiplex PCR; TCRdb has only the in-frame clones, and not every one. The table has roughly 7,000 clones, 62% seen once. Time point indicated: pre-treatment sample, taken before nivolumab and TIL therapy. Tumor tissue came from excised metastases, mostly pleural nodules or supraclavicular lymph nodes. The input for sequencing was tumor tissue, taken at baseline. The receptors were sampled from a person aged 25-85 years with non-small cell lung cancer.

The rearrangement links TRBV5-6 to TRBJ1-1, with 7 bases fitting TRBD1. CDR3 size: 13 residues. CDR1 and CDR2 from the germline V gene are SGHDT and YYEEEE. Trimming at V came to 5 bases and at J to 4 bases, leaving 5 bases not matched to a gene. The chain's CDR3 is CASSHRGGTEAFF. The CDR3 DNA reads TGTGCCAGCAGTCACAGGGGAGGCACTGAAGCTTTCTTT.

This clone was seen only a few times. The rearrangement joins TRBV2 to TRBJ1-5; D call uncertain. Trimming removed 3 bases from V and 1 base from J, with 10 bases in between. The CDR3 spans 15 residues. Looked up from germline, CDR1 is SNHLY and CDR2 is FYNNEI. CDR3 nucleotides: TGTGCCAGCAGTGATGGACCGTTGAGCAATCAGCCCCAGCATTTT. It yields the protein CASSDGPLSNQPQHF.

The rearrangement joins TRBV3-1 (or the pseudogene TRBV3-2) to TRBJ1-1; possible D gene TRBD1, 6 bases. The V end was cut by 4 bases, the J end by 6 bases, with 18 bases between. The germline gives CDR1 LGHDT, CDR2 YNNKEL (reference sequence). The CDR3 is 15 amino acids. The CDR3 spells CASSPGQGSVAEAFF. In DNA, the CDR3 is TGTGCCAGCAGCCCAGGGCAGGGGAGCGTTGCTGAAGCTTTCTTT.

By share of the sample, this clone is medium-sized. This chain joins TRBV24-1 and TRBJ2-1; 11 bases are a match to TRBD2. The CDR3 loop spans 15 amino acids. Looked up from germline, CDR1 is KGHDR and CDR2 is SFDVKD. V lost 7 bases to trimming and J lost 3 bases; unmatched junction nucleotides: 4. The CDR3 region is CATRSGTSGYNEQFF. Written as DNA, the CDR3 is TGTGCCACCAGATCCGGGACTAGCGGCTACAATGAGCAGTTCTTC.

This clone was counted only a few times. This chain joins TRBV5-6 and TRBJ1-1; 8 nucleotides align to TRBD1. CDR1 is SGHDT and CDR2 is YYEEEE in the germline V gene. This CDR3 contains 15 residues. The J segment lost 0 bases and the V segment lost 2 bases, leaving 3 bases of the junction unmatched. This chain's CDR3 is CASSLQGGLNTEAFF. CDR3 nucleotides: TGTGCCAGCAGCTTACAGGGGGGATTGAACACTGAAGCTTTCTTT.

This clone was seen a few times. The genes are TRBV6-6 and TRBJ2-2; 8 bases are shared with TRBD2. Germline values: CDR1 MNHNY, CDR2 SVGAGI (reference sequence). V lost 5 bases and J lost 7; bases outside the gene matches: 15. CDR3 length: 17 residues. CDR3 loop: CASSLPRGGLLGGELFF. The DNA for the CDR3 is TGTGCCAGCAGTCTCCCCCGGGGGGGCCTCCTAGGCGGGGAGCTGTTTTTT.

The chain has TRBV4-3 and TRBJ2-3; 9 bases fit TRBD1. This CDR3 spans 19 amino acids. V trimming: 2 bases; J trimming: 4 bases; junction bases outside the gene matches: 16. Per the germline V gene, CDR1 is LGHNA and CDR2 is YSLEER. In DNA form, the CDR3 reads TGCGCCAGCAGCCAAACCATTACCTTTTTTCGGGACAGGGCAGATACGCAGTATTTT. This sequence encodes CASSQTITFFRDRADTQYF.

J is TRBJ1-4 and V is TRBV19; TRBD1 is a possible D gene (5 bases). CDR3 size: 16 residues. Deletions cut 7 bases from V and 3 bases from J, with 18 bases between. Germline V CDR1 and CDR2: LNHDA, SQIVND (reference sequence). CDR3 sequence: CASTPFAGPSNEKLFF. The CDR3 region has the DNA TGTGCCAGTACCCCTTTCGCGGGGCCATCTAATGAAAAACTGTTTTTT.

This clone was found once. The chain couples TRBV5-4 to TRBJ2-1, with 12 bases lining up with TRBD2. The germline CDR1 and CDR2 sequences are SGHNT and YYREEE (reference sequence). The CDR3 totals 15 residues. J lost 7 bases, V lost 4 bases, and 6 bases had no gene match. Here the CDR3 reads CASSVTSGRRNEQFF. CDR3 coding DNA: TGTGCCAGCAGCGTTACTAGCGGGAGGCGGAATGAGCAGTTCTTC. Combining the CDR3 with reference TRBV5-4 and TRBJ2-1 gives the whole variable domain ETGVTQSPTHLIKTRGQQVTLRCSSQSGHNTVSWYQQALGQGPQFIFQYYREEENGRGNFPPRFSGLQFPNYSSELNVNALELDDSALYLCASSVTSGRRNEQFFGPGTRLTVL.

This chain uses TRBV7-8 with TRBJ1-6, with D tentatively TRBD1 (6 bases). The CDR3 length is 15 residues. Per the germline V gene, CDR1 is SGHVS and CDR2 is FQNEAQ. V lost 2 bases and J lost 6, with 11 bases in between. Here the CDR3 DNA reads TGTGCCAGCAGCTTACAGGGGAGCCTTAATTCACCCCTCCACTTT. This codes for CASSLQGSLNSPLHF.

V and J are TRBV7-2 and TRBJ1-3; D is undetermined. There are 16 residues in the CDR3. V was pared by 3 bases and J by 0 bases, with 12 bases between. CDR1 SGHTA and CDR2 FQGNSA come from the germline V gene. The DNA of the CDR3 is TGTGCCAGCAGCTTGGGGTTGATGGCCTCTGGAAACACCATATATTTT. Amino acid sequence: CASSLGLMASGNTIYF. The whole variable domain, filled in from reference TRBV7-2 and TRBJ1-3, reads GAGVSQSPSNKVTEKGKDVELRCDPISGHTALYWYRQSLGQGLEFLIYFQGNSAPDKSGLPSDRFSAERTGGSVSTLTIQRTQQEDSAVYLCASSLGLMASGNTIYFGEGSWLTVV.

This chain connects TRBV7-2 to TRBJ2-1, with 7 bases fitting TRBD2. The CDR3 spans 16 residues. Trimming took 3 bases from V and 5 from J; bases not matched to a gene: 10. CDR1 is SGHTA and CDR2 is FQGNSA in the germline V gene. CDR3 DNA sequence: TGTGCCAGCAGCTTCAGGATAGCGGGTTTAAACAATGAGCAGTTCTTC. Its translation is CASSFRIAGLNNEQFF.